This section outlines one T cell receptor beta chain sequence together with its context. Its target is unknown. A junction boundary mismatches the germline segment, possibly from a read error. TCRdb recomputed calls from the 5' RACE reads with MiXCR, one row per CDR3 protein. The sample holds fewer than 15,000 distinct CDR3 sequences, about 6% seen once. This CDR3 region has 14 residues. The germline gives CDR1 LGHDT, CDR2 YNNKEL (reference sequence). This sample's time point: sample taken at primary tumor resection. These data belong to a study of spatial heterogeneity in lung cancer. Findings and limits, study-wide: Within tumors, counts of expanded alpha and beta TCRs tracked tumor mutation counts.

The chain carries TRBV3-1 and TRBJ2-3; 7 positions match TRBD2. The receptor comes from a female donor with early-stage non-small cell lung cancer. The sample was lung tumor tissue, taken at surgery. The CDR3 sequence: CATSKGLSTDTQYF. CDR3 coding DNA: TGTGCCACCAGCAAGGGACTAAGCACAGATACGCAGTATTTT.